This TCR beta chain came from a study of patients and donors after allogeneic stem cell transplantation. Trimming took off 5 bases at V and 4 bases at J, with 13 bases between the two ends. Germline V CDR1 and CDR2: SEHNR, FQNEAQ (reference sequence). The CDR3 spans 14 residues. This clonotype was counted a few times. TCRdb recomputed calls from the RT-PCR reads with MiXCR, one row per CDR3 protein. The sample lists 200,000 to 250,000 distinct CDR3 sequences, 12% to 15% seen once, with 11% in the top ten. The rearrangement links TRBV7-9 to TRBJ2-3; D possibly corresponds to TRBD2 (6 bases). The sample comprised blood, either unsorted or a sorted T cell fraction (not recorded which). The sequence was obtained from a human donor who was either an allogeneic HSCT recipient or a stem cell or donor lymphocyte infusion donor (not recorded which). It is not recorded whose cells these are; they may come from a transplant donor. The CDR3 nucleotides are TGTGCCAGCAGCCCCGGAGGGGTAGCAGATACGCAGTATTTT. Translating it yields CASSPGGVADTQYF.